Listed here are 5 T cell receptor beta chains from one sample, sequenced in a study of HIV-infected patients and healthy controls. TCRdb re-called the 5' RACE reads through MiXCR, storing one row per CDR3 protein. The data show fewer than 20,000 distinct CDR3 sequences, roughly a fifth seen once. Sequenced sample: CD8+ T cells from blood. The receptor source for this set is a human donor in good health.

The chain uses TRBV27 and TRBJ2-7; 10 bases map to TRBD2. After removal of 8 bases from V and 0 bases from J, the junction contained 4 bases not matched to a gene. CDR3 size: 14 residues. Per germline, CDR1 MNHEY and CDR2 SMNVEV (reference sequence). CDR3 amino acids: CASGPSGSSYEQYF. CDR3 sequence (DNA): TGTGCCAGCGGACCTAGCGGGAGCTCCTACGAGCAGTACTTC.

The CDR3 bases are TGTGCCAGCAGCATCGGACAGGACTACGAGCAGTACTTC. Translation: CASSIGQDYEQYF. This chain links TRBV9 with TRBJ2-7; TRBD1 matches 7 bases. Germline loops: CDR1 SGDLS, CDR2 YYNGEE. The CDR3 is 13 residues long. J gave up 3 bases and V 4 bases, and 4 bases lay outside the gene matches.

This clonotype was recorded at least ten times. The gene calls are TRBV3-1 and TRBJ1-1; D is uncertain. Looked up from germline, CDR1 is LGHDT and CDR2 is YNNKEL (reference sequence). The CDR3 contains 15 residues. Trimming cost V 4 bases and J 5 bases, with 17 bases left between them. The CDR3 DNA reads as TGTGCCAGCAGCCCCAGTAGGGTGCTGGATACTGAAGCTTTCTTT. It is translated as CASSPSRVLDTEAFF.

This sequence joins TRBV3-1 and TRBJ2-1, with 9 bases matching TRBD1. CDR1 and CDR2 (germline): LGHDT, YNNKEL (reference sequence). CDR3 size: 15 residues. V lost 6 bases to trimming and J lost 0 bases; unmatched junction nucleotides: 3. The CDR3 DNA is TGTGCCAGCAGACACAGGGGGCACTCCTACAATGAGCAGTTCTTC. Translating gives CASRHRGHSYNEQFF.

The chain uses TRBV20-1 and TRBJ2-7, with 7 bases matching TRBD2. The trim removed 2 bases at V and 1 base at J, leaving 5 bases unmatched. The CDR3 runs to 14 residues. The germline V gene has CDR1 DFQATT and CDR2 SNEGSKA (reference sequence). CDR3 bases: TGCAGTGCTAGACAGGGAGGGTGGTCCTACGAGCAGTACTTC. Translated, it gives CSARQGGWSYEQYF.